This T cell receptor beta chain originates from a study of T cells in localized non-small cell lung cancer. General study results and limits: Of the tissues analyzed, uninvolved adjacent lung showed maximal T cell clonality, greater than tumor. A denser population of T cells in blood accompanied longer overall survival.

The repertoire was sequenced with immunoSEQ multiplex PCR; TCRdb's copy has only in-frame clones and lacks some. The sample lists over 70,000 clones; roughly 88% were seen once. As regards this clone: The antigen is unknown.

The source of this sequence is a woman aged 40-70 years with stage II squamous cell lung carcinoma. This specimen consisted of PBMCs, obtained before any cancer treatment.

The CDR3 DNA reads as TGTGCCAGCAGGGAGCCCTTTCGGACGAACACTGAAGCTTTCTTT. Translation gives CASREPFRTNTEAFF. The J gene is TRBJ1-1, the V gene TRBV6-1; D unresolved. CDR1 and CDR2 from the germline V gene are MNHNS and SASEGT. V was cut by 6 bases and J by 1 base, with 15 bases left in between. The CDR3 is 15 residues long.